Listed here are 30 T cell receptor beta chains from one sample, sequenced in a study of shared clonotypes between healthy human individuals. Assay used: immunoSEQ multiplex PCR; TCRdb lists only in-frame clones, some missing. The table shows about 1 million clones, with approximately 68% occurring only once. The specimen sequenced was memory CD4+ T cells sorted from blood. Sample subset: CD45RA-negative fraction. These receptors originate from a man between 18 and 29 years old in good health.

The count of this clone is one. The chain is built from TRBV7-9 and TRBJ1-6; D possibly corresponds to TRBD1 (5 bases). The CDR3 covers 15 residues. The V end lost 4 bases, the J end lost 7 bases, and 14 bases lay between the germline ends. Per the germline V gene, CDR1 is SEHNR and CDR2 is FQNEAQ (reference sequence). CDR3 coding DNA: TGTGCCAGCAGCTGGGTCCGGGGGGTAAATTCACCCCTCCACTTT. This translates into CASSWVRGVNSPLHF.

Points on this clone: Other DNA sequences in the sample encode the same CDR3. The CDR3 reads CASSPYQETQYF. CDR3 in DNA: TGTGCCAGCTCACCCTACCAAGAGACCCAGTACTTC. This sequence joins TRBV18 and TRBJ2-5; D is unresolved. The CDR3 consists of 12 residues. Germline CDR1 KGHSH, CDR2 LQKENI. The germline V and J ends were trimmed by 3 bases and 0 bases, with 2 bases remaining between them.

The chain links TRBV10-3 to TRBJ2-6; 7 bases map to TRBD2. Germline V gene lookup returns CDR1 ENHRY and CDR2 SYGVKD. The CDR3 loop spans 14 amino acids. Germline trimming cut 6 bases from V and 2 bases from J; bases unmatched to any gene: 1. The CDR3, as DNA: TGTGCCATCAGGCTAGCGGCTGGGGCCAACGTCCTGACTTTC. Translation: CAIRLAAGANVLTF.

This clone was detected only once. The chain combines TRBV4-3 with TRBJ2-2; 8 nucleotides agree with TRBD1. CDR1 is LGHNA and CDR2 is YSLEER in the germline V gene. The CDR3 loop spans 15 amino acids. Germline trimming cut 4 bases from V and 3 bases from J; bases unmatched to any gene: 4. The DNA of the CDR3 is TGCGCCAGCAGCCGAGTGGACAGGGACACCGGGGAGCTGTTTTTT. Residues: CASSRVDRDTGELFF.

The chain links TRBV29-1 to TRBJ2-3; maybe TRBD1 (6 bases). Trimming removed 7 bases at V and 0 bases at J, with 14 bases between. Germline CDR1 SQVTM, CDR2 ANQGSEA. This CDR3 contains 14 residues. The CDR3 DNA sequence: TGCAGCGGAGTACAGGGTTCTAGCACAGATACGCAGTATTTT. It codes for CSGVQGSSTDTQYF.

For the CDR3, the DNA is TGTGCCAGCAGCCCTGCAGCTCAGTTTCCTAATGAAAAACTGTTTTTT. Residues: CASSPAAQFPNEKLFF. J is TRBJ1-4 and V is TRBV7-9; D not certain. V was cut by 5 bases and J by 3 bases, with 16 bases left in between. The germline V gene encodes CDR1 SEHNR and CDR2 FQNEAQ (reference sequence). CDR3 size: 16 residues.

The table lists this clone with many counts. The chain uses TRBV4-1 and TRBJ2-3; tentative D call: TRBD1 (6 bases). Germline CDR1 is MGHRA and CDR2 is YSYEKL. This CDR3 has 15 amino acids. V was shortened by 3 bases and J by 3 bases, with 13 bases between the two germline ends. CDR3 sequence: CASSHGATGTDTQYF. CDR3 in DNA: TGCGCCAGCAGCCATGGGGCCACAGGGACAGATACGCAGTATTTT.

J is TRBJ2-2 and V is TRBV30; 7 bases map to TRBD1. The V segment lost 1 base and the J segment 5 bases; nucleotides outside the gene matches: 7. Germline loops: CDR1 GTSNPN, CDR2 SVGIG (reference sequence). The CDR3 contains 15 residues. CDR3 sequence reads: CAWSALRQGTGELFF. DNA for the CDR3: TGTGCCTGGAGTGCACTAAGACAGGGAACCGGGGAGCTGTTTTTT.

This chain uses TRBV14 with TRBJ2-2, with 7 bases that match TRBD2. V lost 1 base and J lost 6; bases outside the gene matches: 2. CDR1 and CDR2 from the germline V gene are SGHDN and FVKESK. The CDR3 loop spans 14 amino acids. The CDR3 spells CASSQVSGAGELFF. The CDR3 region has the DNA TGTGCCAGCAGCCAAGTCAGCGGGGCCGGGGAGCTGTTTTTT.

The chain recombines TRBV18 with TRBJ2-1, with 10 bases identical to TRBD1. Trimming removed 2 bases from V and 7 bases from J; junction bases left unmatched: 8. This CDR3 has 16 residues. Germline V gene sequence: CDR1 KGHSH, CDR2 LQKENI. CDR3 residues: CASSPLGQGRLNEQFF. The CDR3 nucleotides read TGTGCCAGCTCACCATTGGGACAGGGGCGTTTGAATGAGCAGTTCTTC.

The gene calls are TRBV6-5 and TRBJ2-3; 8 bases line up with TRBD2. Losses at the gene ends were 0 bases for V and 7 bases for J; bases not matched to a gene: 9. The CDR3 covers 16 residues. Germline V lookup: CDR1 MNHEY, CDR2 SVGAGI. As DNA, the CDR3 is TGTGCCAGCAGTTACTCGACGGCGGGAGGCCTGAATACGCAGTATTTT. Its protein product is CASSYSTAGGLNTQYF.

As regards this clone: A clone one base away is much larger, so this may be a read error. The rearrangement links TRBV6-6 to TRBJ2-7; 13 bases align to TRBD2. The CDR3 runs to 14 residues. Per germline, CDR1 MNHNY and CDR2 SVGAGI (reference sequence). Unmatched junction bases numbered 1, after V lost 5 bases and J lost 3 bases. The DNA for the CDR3 is TGTGCCAGCAGTCGGACTAGCGGGAGCTACGAGCAGTACTTC. Amino acids: CASSRTSGSYEQYF.

The DNA for the CDR3 is TGTGCCAGCAGCTTAGATCATTTCACCGGGGAGCTGTTTTTT. Protein product: CASSLDHFTGELFF. This rearrangement joins TRBV11-2 to TRBJ2-2; D is unclear. Per the germline V gene, CDR1 is SGHAT and CDR2 is FQNNGV. The CDR3 extends over 14 amino acids. The ends were cut back, 0 bases at V and 4 bases at J, with 6 bases in the middle.

This rearrangement joins TRBV11-2 to TRBJ1-6; no clear D. Germline V lookup: CDR1 SGHAT, CDR2 FQNNGV. Trimming took off 2 bases at V and 8 bases at J, with 10 bases between the two ends. There are 14 residues in the CDR3. The CDR3 protein is CASSLNPADSPLHF. CDR3 DNA sequence: TGTGCCAGCAGCTTAAACCCGGCAGATTCACCCCTCCACTTT.

The V and J genes are TRBV7-2 and TRBJ1-1, with 8 bases that match TRBD1. With 5 bases clipped from V and 1 base from J, the junction kept 6 bases outside the gene matches. The CDR3 has 15 residues. Per germline, CDR1 SGHTA and CDR2 FQGNSA. CDR3 sequence: CASSPSGGANTEAFF. The CDR3 bases are TGTGCCAGCAGCCCCTCAGGGGGCGCGAACACTGAAGCTTTCTTT.

V and J are TRBV6-1 and TRBJ1-5; a possible D gene is TRBD1 (6 bases). From germline, CDR1 is MNHNS and CDR2 SASEGT. Trimming removed 7 bases at V and 0 bases at J, with 13 bases between. The CDR3 is 15 residues long. Written as DNA, the CDR3 is TGTGCCAGCATCCCTCAGGGGAATAGCAATCAGCCCCAGCATTTT. It specifies CASIPQGNSNQPQHF.

This clone has more than one count but fewer than ten. This chain joins TRBV10-3 and TRBJ1-2; tentatively, D is TRBD1 (5 bases). Trimming removed 4 bases from V and 8 bases from J, with 17 bases in between. Germline CDR1 ENHRY, CDR2 SYGVKD. CDR3 length: 14 amino acids. The CDR3 sequence: CAISVGADRDGYTF. The CDR3 nucleotides are TGTGCCATCAGTGTAGGGGCCGATCGCGACGGCTACACCTTC.

This sequence joins TRBV6-1 and TRBJ1-1, with no clear D. CDR3 size: 12 residues. Trimming took 10 bases from V and 3 from J, leaving 12 bases between them. From germline, CDR1 is MNHNS and CDR2 SASEGT. The CDR3 sequence: CATEGSDTEAFF. CDR3 DNA sequence: TGTGCCACCGAAGGATCCGACACTGAAGCTTTCTTT.

This chain connects TRBV15 to TRBJ2-5; D unclear. The DNA end lines up better with TRBJ2-7; the J call may be wrong. This CDR3 has 14 amino acids. CDR1 is LNHNV and CDR2 is YYDKDF in the germline V gene (reference sequence). DNA for the CDR3: TGTGCCACCAGCAGAGATGGGCTGCCCTACGAGCAGTACTTC. Protein: CATSRDGLPYEQYF.

This clone was counted once. The gene calls are TRBV6-1 and TRBJ2-3; D gene ambiguous. The germline V and J ends were trimmed by 6 bases and 4 bases, with 14 bases remaining between them. This CDR3 contains 14 residues. Looked up from germline, CDR1 is MNHNS and CDR2 is SASEGT. The CDR3 nucleotides read TGTGCCAGCAGCCTCAGGAATTTTGCAGATACGCAGTATTTT. This translates into CASSLRNFADTQYF.

This chain links TRBV9 with TRBJ2-7; 7 nucleotides line up with TRBD2. The CDR3 length is 15 residues. V was clipped by 2 bases and J by 5 bases; unmatched bases: 10. Looked up from germline, CDR1 is SGDLS and CDR2 is YYNGEE. The CDR3 sequence: CASSVAGVPGDEQYF. DNA for the CDR3: TGTGCCAGCAGCGTTGCGGGGGTCCCCGGGGACGAGCAGTACTTC.

This clone was counted between two and nine times. The genes are TRBV28 and TRBJ2-7; D may be TRBD2 (5 bases). The CDR3 is 13 amino acids. Germline CDR1 reads MDHEN; CDR2 reads SYDVKM. Trimming shortened V by 5 bases and J by 6 bases, and 14 bases separated the two germline ends. Here the CDR3 DNA reads TGTGCCAGCAGTAGAGCGGATTTTGGCGAGCAGTACTTC. It codes for CASSRADFGEQYF.

In regard to this clone: Within the sample, other DNA sequences also encode this same CDR3. The chain is built from TRBV7-9 and TRBJ2-7; D unresolved. The V and J ends lost 0 bases and 1 base respectively, with 4 bases between them. Germline assignment: CDR1 SEHNR and CDR2 FQNEAQ (reference sequence). This CDR3 is 13 amino acids long. The CDR3: CASSLAVSYEQYF. CDR3 DNA sequence: TGTGCCAGCAGCTTAGCAGTTTCCTACGAGCAGTACTTC.

The chain is built from TRBV4-3 and TRBJ2-1, with TRBD1 matching over 8 bases. Germline CDR1 LGHNA, CDR2 YSLEER. The CDR3 consists of 17 residues. The V gene end was trimmed by 5 bases and the J gene end by 4 bases; junction bases not matched to a gene: 13. The CDR3 DNA is TGCGCCAGCAGCGAAGGACAGGGCGGAGCAATATACAATGAGCAGTTCTTC. Amino acid sequence: CASSEGQGGAIYNEQFF.

CDR3 coding DNA: TGTGCCAGCTCGAACGGGGATCAGCCCCAGCATTTT. It encodes CASSNGDQPQHF. The chain joins TRBV6-6 to TRBJ1-5, with D hard to call. With 8 bases removed from V and 5 bases from J, the gap between germline ends came to 10 bases. Germline lookup yields CDR1 MNHNY and CDR2 SVGAGI (reference sequence). This CDR3 spans 12 amino acids.

As for this clone: Other DNA sequences of this sample code for an identical CDR3. The V and J genes are TRBV9 and TRBJ2-2; D not resolved. V dropped 0 bases and J dropped 0 bases, with 6 bases sitting between them. The V gene's germline CDR1 is SGDLS and CDR2 YYNGEE. The CDR3 is 15 residues long. The CDR3 loop reads CASSVGGSNTGELFF. In nucleotides, the CDR3 is TGTGCCAGCAGCGTAGGGGGATCGAACACCGGGGAGCTGTTTTTT.

The chain employs TRBV15 and TRBJ2-7; D uncertain. Germline CDR1 is LNHNV and CDR2 is YYDKDF (reference sequence). The CDR3 has 15 residues. Deletions cut 0 bases from V and 3 bases from J, with 12 bases between. The CDR3 loop reads CATSRDYQENYEQYF. CDR3 bases: TGTGCCACCAGCAGAGATTATCAGGAGAACTACGAGCAGTACTTC.

As to this clone: This same CDR3 is encoded by further DNA sequences in the sample. The chain joins TRBV5-1 to TRBJ1-5; D uncertain. V shed 0 bases and J shed 6 bases, with 7 bases lying between them. Per the germline V gene, CDR1 is SGHRS and CDR2 is YFSETQ. The CDR3 contains 13 residues. CDR3 protein: CASSLEGGQPQHF. The CDR3 DNA reads as TGCGCCAGCAGCTTGGAGGGAGGTCAGCCCCAGCATTTT.

Comments on this clone: Within the sample, other DNA sequences also encode this same CDR3. The chain employs TRBV6-5 and TRBJ1-1; D is undetermined. Germline V gene data show CDR1 as MNHEY and CDR2 as SVGAGI. CDR3 length: 13 amino acids. Deletions cut 0 bases from V and 5 bases from J, with 7 bases between. The CDR3 DNA reads TGTGCCAGCAGTTACTCGCGGCGGACTGAAGCTTTCTTT. Translating it yields CASSYSRRTEAFF.

The rearrangement links TRBV11-1 to TRBJ1-5, with TRBD1 as a possible D gene (5 bases). This CDR3 contains 17 residues. V was cut by 7 bases and J by 0 bases, with 19 bases left in between. Germline CDR1 is SGHAT and CDR2 is FQDESV (reference sequence). For the CDR3, the DNA is TGTGCCAGCATTAAAGAGGGACGACCTAATAGCAATCAGCCCCAGCATTTT. Translation: CASIKEGRPNSNQPQHF.